This entry is about one T cell receptor beta chain. Sequencing was performed with immunoSEQ multiplex PCR; in TCRdb, only in-frame clones are kept and a portion is missing. The table shows about 960,000 clones, with over 75% occurring only once. Adult Caucasians living in Nashville, Tennessee made up all of the donors. After removal of 5 bases from V and 6 bases from J, the junction contained 10 bases not matched to a gene. Germline V gives CDR1 SGHVS, CDR2 FNYEAQ. CDR3 length equals 15 residues. This record belongs to a study of shared clonotypes between healthy human individuals. This chain joins TRBV7-6 and TRBJ2-7, with TRBD2 matching over 10 bases. The clonotype was recovered from a man younger than 35 in good health. Sequencing used memory CD4+ T cells sorted from blood. Subset defined: CD45RA-negative fraction. The CDR3 DNA sequence: TGTGCCAGCAGCGCTCGAGCGGGAGGGCCCGCCGAGCAGTACTTC. It specifies CASSARAGGPAEQYF.